This TCR beta chain is from a study of T cells after yellow fever vaccination. General observations from the study: Compared with primary, the secondary response was weaker and peaked at day 5, not 15. Boosting was followed by the reappearance of most primary-vaccination clones (less than 98% CD4, more than 70% CD8).

Trimming took off 4 bases at V and 5 bases at J, with 9 bases between the two ends. The CDR3 has 11 residues. Germline V gives CDR1 SQVTM, CDR2 ANQGSEA. Of note for this clonotype: Its antigen is still unknown.

UMIs were added to TCR cDNA along with a universal primer site when it was made by 5'RACE template switching. TCRdb reprocessed the 5' RACE reads via MiXCR and lists one record per CDR3 protein. The table records some 350,000 distinct CDR3 sequences, approximately 4.2% of them present only once. The source material was PBMCs, sampled 5 days after the yellow fever booster vaccination. The sequence derives from a man aged 18 to 29 who received the YFV17D yellow fever vaccine. The V and J genes are TRBV29-1 and TRBJ2-7; D gene uncertain. The CDR3 DNA reads TGCAGCGTTGGTTGGGGTGACGAGCAGTACGTC. Protein sequence: CSVGWGDEQYV.